One and the same sample provided the 3 T cell receptor beta chains below, sequenced in a study of vaccination and CD4 T cells after COVID-19 (dated by TCRdb to 2021 to 2024). Library method: PCR. TCRdb records Illumina iSeq 100 as the sequencer. DNA from cultured CD4+ T cells was subjected to TCR sequencing with the Oncomine TCR Beta short-read assay at the Johns Hopkins FTIC core. TCRdb reworked the public reads: Q25 trimming with fastp, MiXCR clone assembly, productive beta chains retained. CDR3 protein sequences are deduplicated, and each keeps its most common genes and DNA. The sample table shows approximately 11,000 distinct CDR3 sequences, and about 74% are seen once. The ten largest clones add up to approximately 10% of the sample. The sample's treatment or condition label is to be understood as: roughly 11-day PBMC culture with coronavirus spike peptide pools or control peptides (ViraFEST assay).

No antigens are known for them. Sequenced material: CD4+ T cells from blood, cultured in vitro. Every receptor here comes from a human donor who had recovered from COVID-19.

J is TRBJ1-5 and V is TRBV20-1, with 8 bases fitting TRBD1. The CDR3 covers 13 residues. CDR1 and CDR2 from the germline V gene are DFQATT and SNEGSKA (reference sequence). The J segment lost 4 bases and the V segment lost 1 base, leaving 0 bases of the junction unmatched. The CDR3 nucleotides are TGCAGTGCTAGAGGGACAGGGAATCAGCCCCAGCATTTT. This translates into CSARGTGNQPQHF.

The rearrangement uses TRBV20-1 and TRBJ2-3, with D unclear. CDR1 and CDR2 from the germline V gene are DFQATT and SNEGSKA (reference sequence). The CDR3 length is 15 residues. V was cut by 2 bases and J by 0 bases, with 12 bases left in between. CDR3 coding DNA: TGCAGTGCTAGATTGGCCCACCCTAGCACAGATACGCAGTATTTT. Translation: CSARLAHPSTDTQYF.

V is TRBV7-2 and J is TRBJ2-5; D is unclear. The germline CDR1 and CDR2 sequences are SGHTA and FQGNSA. The V end was cut by 3 bases, the J end by 8 bases, with 13 bases between. The CDR3 covers 13 residues. The CDR3 protein is CASSFRPERTQYF. CDR3 DNA: TGTGCCAGCAGCTTCCGCCCAGAGAGAACCCAGTACTTC.